Listed below are T cell receptor beta chains from one sample, sequenced in a study of control samples from healthy donors and cancer patients. The table came from immunoSEQ multiplex PCR; TCRdb's copy has only in-frame clones and leaves some out. The profile shows approximately 170,000 clones, around 87% of them singletons. The sequenced material came from blood. These receptors all stem from a woman aged 45 to 65 in good health. CDR3s include the opening cysteine and the closing phenylalanine or tryptophan. Fields, in order: V gene, D gene, J gene, clone size, CDR3 protein, CDR3 DNA. The D gene is left open where the match is weak. Clone size is given for some rows only: seen once, a few or many times, or a class if the clone is expanded.

>TRBV28|TRBD2|TRBJ2-7|-
CAIPSGRSHEQYF
TGTGCCATCCCAAGCGGGAGAAGCCACGAGCAGTACTTC
>TRBV19|-|TRBJ1-4|-
CASSARRTTNEKLFF
TGTGCCAGTAGCGCTCGTAGAACAACTAATGAAAAACTGTTTTTT
>TRBV5-8|-|TRBJ2-2|-
CASSLSGGKGNTGELFF
TGTGCCAGCAGCTTGTCTGGCGGGAAGGGGAACACCGGGGAGCTGTTTTTT
>TRBV19|-|TRBJ2-1|-
CASTTAAGGLNEQFF
TGTGCCAGTACGACAGCGGCAGGGGGGCTCAATGAGCAGTTCTTC
>TRBV3-1/TRBV3-2|-|TRBJ1-1|-
CASSRPYGGQAFF
TGTGCCAGCAGCCGGCCCTACGGGGGCCAAGCTTTCTTT
>TRBV7-2|-|TRBJ1-2|-
CASSPGETGGYTF
TGTGCCAGCAGCCCTGGGGAGACGGGTGGCTACACCTTC
>TRBV20-1|-|TRBJ2-2|-
CSAGGTGELFF
TGCAGTGCCGGGGGAACCGGGGAGCTGTTTTTT
>TRBV7-3|-|TRBJ1-6|few
CASSLQDRSPLHF
TGTGCCAGCAGCTTACAGGATCGTTCACCCCTCCACTTT
>TRBV6-1|-|TRBJ2-5|-
CASSEALQRVAYETQYF
TGTGCCAGCAGTGAAGCGCTTCAGAGGGTTGCATACGAGACCCAGTACTTC
>TRBV5-1|-|TRBJ2-7|-
CASSPQGGGYEQYF
TGCGCCAGCAGCCCCCAGGGGGGGGGTTACGAGCAGTACTTC
>TRBV24-1|-|TRBJ1-1|-
CATSPGPNTEAFF
TGTGCCACCAGTCCAGGGCCGAACACTGAAGCTTTCTTT
>TRBV7-9|TRBD2|TRBJ2-3|-
CASSLGAPSGKMDTQYF
TGTGCCAGCAGCTTAGGAGCTCCTAGCGGGAAGATGGATACGCAGTATTTT
>TRBV7-9|-|TRBJ2-3|-
CASSLAGGTDTQYF
TGTGCCAGCAGCTTAGCAGGGGGCACAGATACGCAGTATTTT
>TRBV9|-|TRBJ2-3|-
CASSVEVGTQYF
TGTGCCAGCAGCGTAGAAGTGGGTACGCAGTATTTT